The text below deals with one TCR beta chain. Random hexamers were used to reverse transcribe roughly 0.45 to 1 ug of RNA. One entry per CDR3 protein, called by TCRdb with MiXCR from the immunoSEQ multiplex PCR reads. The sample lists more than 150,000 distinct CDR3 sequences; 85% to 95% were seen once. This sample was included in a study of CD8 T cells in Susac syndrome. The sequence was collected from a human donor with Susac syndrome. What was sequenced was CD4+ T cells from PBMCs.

In nucleotides, the CDR3 is TGTGCCACCAGCAGAGATTCTAGGACCGGGGAGCTGTTTTTT. It translates to CATSRDSRTGELFF. J is TRBJ2-2 and V is TRBV15, with D unresolved. Germline-derived CDR1 and CDR2 are LNHNV and YYDKDF (reference sequence). Trimming left V 0 bases short and J 5 bases short, with 7 bases between. The CDR3 runs 14 residues.